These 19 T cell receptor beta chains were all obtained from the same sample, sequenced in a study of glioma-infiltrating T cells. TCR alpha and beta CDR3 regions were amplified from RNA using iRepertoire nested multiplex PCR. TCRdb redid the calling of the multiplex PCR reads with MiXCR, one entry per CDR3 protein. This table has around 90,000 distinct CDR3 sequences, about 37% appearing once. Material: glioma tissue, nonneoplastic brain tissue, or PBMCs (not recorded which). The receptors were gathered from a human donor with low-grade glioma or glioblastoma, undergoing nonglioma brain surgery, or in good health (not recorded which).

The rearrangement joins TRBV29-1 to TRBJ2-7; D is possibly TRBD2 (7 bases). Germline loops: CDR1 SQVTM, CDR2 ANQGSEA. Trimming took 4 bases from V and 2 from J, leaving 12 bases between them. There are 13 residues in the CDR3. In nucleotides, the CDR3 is TGCAGCGTTGTCGGGGGGCCTACCTACGAGCAGTACTTC. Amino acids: CSVVGGPTYEQYF.

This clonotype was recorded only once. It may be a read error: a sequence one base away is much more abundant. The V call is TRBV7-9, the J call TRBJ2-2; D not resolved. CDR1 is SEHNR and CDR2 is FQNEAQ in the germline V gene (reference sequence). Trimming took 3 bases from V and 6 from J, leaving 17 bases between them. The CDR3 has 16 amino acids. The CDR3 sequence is CASSFILLGSPGELFF. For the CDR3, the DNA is TGTGCCAGCAGCTTTATCTTGCTAGGGTCACCCGGGGAGCTGTTTTTT.

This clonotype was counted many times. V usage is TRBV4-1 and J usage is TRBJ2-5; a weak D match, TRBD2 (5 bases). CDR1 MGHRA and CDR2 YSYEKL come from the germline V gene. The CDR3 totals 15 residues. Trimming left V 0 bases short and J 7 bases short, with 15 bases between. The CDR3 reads CASSQDPDSPGTQYF. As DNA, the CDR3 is TGCGCCAGCAGCCAAGACCCGGACTCCCCCGGGACCCAGTACTTC.

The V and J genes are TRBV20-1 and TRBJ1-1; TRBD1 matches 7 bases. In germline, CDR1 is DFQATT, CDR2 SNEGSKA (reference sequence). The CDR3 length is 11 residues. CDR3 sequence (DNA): TGCGACAGGGACCGTCCACCGGAAGCTTTCTTT. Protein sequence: CDRDRPPEAFF.

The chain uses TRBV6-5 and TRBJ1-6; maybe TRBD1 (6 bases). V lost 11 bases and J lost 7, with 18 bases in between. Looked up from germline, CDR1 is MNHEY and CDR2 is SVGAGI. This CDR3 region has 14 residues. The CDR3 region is CAGGRTQGNSPLHF. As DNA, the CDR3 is TGTGCCGGCGGCCGGACACAGGGAAATTCACCCCTCCACTTT.

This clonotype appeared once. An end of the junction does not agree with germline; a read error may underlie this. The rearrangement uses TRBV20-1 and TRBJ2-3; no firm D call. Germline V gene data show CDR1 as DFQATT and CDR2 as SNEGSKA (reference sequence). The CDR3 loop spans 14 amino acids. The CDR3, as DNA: TGCAGTGCTAGAGGAGCCGGTTTCACAGATAAGCAGTATTTT. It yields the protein CSARGAGFTDKQYF.

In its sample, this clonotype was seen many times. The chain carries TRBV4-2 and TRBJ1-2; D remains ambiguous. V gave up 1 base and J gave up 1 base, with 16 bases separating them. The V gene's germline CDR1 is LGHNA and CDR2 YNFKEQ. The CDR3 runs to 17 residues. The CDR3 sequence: CASSQGLGQLLNYGYTF. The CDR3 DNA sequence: TGTGCCAGCAGCCAAGGATTAGGCCAACTACTTAACTATGGCTACACCTTC.

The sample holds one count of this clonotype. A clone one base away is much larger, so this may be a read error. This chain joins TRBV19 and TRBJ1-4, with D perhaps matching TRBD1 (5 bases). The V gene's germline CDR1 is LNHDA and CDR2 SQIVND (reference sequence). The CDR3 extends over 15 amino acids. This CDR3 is CACSPRRGINEKLFF. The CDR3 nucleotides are TGTGCCTGTAGTCCCCGTCGGGGGATAAATGAAAAACTGTTTTTT.

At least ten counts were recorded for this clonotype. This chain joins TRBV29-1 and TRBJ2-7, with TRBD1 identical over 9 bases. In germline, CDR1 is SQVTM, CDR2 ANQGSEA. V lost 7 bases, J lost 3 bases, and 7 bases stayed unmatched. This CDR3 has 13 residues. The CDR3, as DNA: TGCAGCGGGGGGACAGGGAAGGGCTACGAGCAGTACTTC. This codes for CSGGTGKGYEQYF.

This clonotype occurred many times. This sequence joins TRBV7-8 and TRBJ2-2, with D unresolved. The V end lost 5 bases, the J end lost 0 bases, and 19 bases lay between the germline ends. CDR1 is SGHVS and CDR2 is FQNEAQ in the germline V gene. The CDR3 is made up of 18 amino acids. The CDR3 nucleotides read TGTGCCAGCAGCCCAGAACGGCAGGCTACTACGAACACCGGGGAGCTGTTTTTT. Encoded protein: CASSPERQATTNTGELFF.

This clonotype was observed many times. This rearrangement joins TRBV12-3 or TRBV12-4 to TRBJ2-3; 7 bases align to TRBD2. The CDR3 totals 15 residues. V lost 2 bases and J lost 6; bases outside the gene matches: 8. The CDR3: CASSLSVGRMDTQYF. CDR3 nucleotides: TGTGCCAGCAGTTTATCGGTCGGGAGGATGGATACGCAGTATTTT.

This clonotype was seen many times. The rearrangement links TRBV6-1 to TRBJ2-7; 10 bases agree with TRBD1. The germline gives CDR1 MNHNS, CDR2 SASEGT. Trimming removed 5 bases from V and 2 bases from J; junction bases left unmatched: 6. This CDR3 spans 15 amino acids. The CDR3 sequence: CASSTDRGATYEQYF. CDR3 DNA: TGTGCCAGCAGTACGGACAGGGGGGCAACCTACGAGCAGTACTTC.

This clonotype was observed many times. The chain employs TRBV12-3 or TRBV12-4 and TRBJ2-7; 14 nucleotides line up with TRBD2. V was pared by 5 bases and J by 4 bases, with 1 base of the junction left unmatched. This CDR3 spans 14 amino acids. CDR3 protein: CASSGTSGSYEQYF. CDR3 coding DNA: TGTGCCAGCAGTGGGACTAGCGGGAGTTACGAGCAGTACTTC.

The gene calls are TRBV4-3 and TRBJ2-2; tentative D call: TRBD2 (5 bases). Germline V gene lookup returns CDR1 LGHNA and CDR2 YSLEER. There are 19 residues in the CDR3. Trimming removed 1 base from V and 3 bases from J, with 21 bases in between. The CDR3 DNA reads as TGCGCCAGCAGCCAAGGGGGAGAGCAGGCAGTAAGAGACACCGGGGAGCTGTTTTTT. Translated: CASSQGGEQAVRDTGELFF.

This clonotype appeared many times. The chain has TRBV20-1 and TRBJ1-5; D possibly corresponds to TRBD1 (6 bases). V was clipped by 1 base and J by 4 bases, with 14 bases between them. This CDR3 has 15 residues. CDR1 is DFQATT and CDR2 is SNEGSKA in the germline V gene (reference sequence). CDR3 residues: CSARGLGQGNQPQHF. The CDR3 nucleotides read TGCAGTGCTAGAGGGTTGGGGCAGGGGAATCAGCCCCAGCATTTT.

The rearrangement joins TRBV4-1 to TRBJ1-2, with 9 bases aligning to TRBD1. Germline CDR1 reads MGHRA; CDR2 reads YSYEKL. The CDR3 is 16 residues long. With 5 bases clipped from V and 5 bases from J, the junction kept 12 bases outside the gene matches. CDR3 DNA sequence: TGCGCCAGCAGCTTTGGTGGGACAGGGAGTGCATATGGCTACACCTTC. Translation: CASSFGGTGSAYGYTF.

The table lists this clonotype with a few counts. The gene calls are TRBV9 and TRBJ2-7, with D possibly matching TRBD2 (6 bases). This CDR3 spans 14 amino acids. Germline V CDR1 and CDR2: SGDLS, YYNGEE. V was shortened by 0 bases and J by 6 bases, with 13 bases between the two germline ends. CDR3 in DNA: TGTGCCAGCAGCGTAGGGGGGGTAGGCTCCGAGCAGTACTTC. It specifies CASSVGGVGSEQYF.

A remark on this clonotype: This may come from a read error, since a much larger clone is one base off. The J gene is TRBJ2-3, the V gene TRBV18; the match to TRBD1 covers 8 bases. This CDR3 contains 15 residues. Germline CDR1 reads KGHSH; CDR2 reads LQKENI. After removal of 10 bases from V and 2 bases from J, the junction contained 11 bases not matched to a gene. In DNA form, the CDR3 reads TGTGCCAACTCGCCGGGACAGGTTGCCACAGATACGCAGTATTTT. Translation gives CANSPGQVATDTQYF.

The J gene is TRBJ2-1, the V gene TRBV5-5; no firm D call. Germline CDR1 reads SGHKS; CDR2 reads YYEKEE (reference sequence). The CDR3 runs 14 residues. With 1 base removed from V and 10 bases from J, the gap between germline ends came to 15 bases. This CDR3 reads CASSLRVSWREQFF. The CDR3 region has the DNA TGTGCCAGCAGCTTGCGGGTTAGCTGGCGGGAGCAGTTCTTC.